A selection of T cell receptor beta chains follows, all from one sample in a study of T cells in localized non-small cell lung cancer. This table comes from immunoSEQ multiplex PCR, and its TCRdb copy is limited to in-frame clones, with some not included. Among approximately 45,000 clones listed, about 85% were seen once. Source: PBMCs, taken before any cancer treatment. The receptor source for this set is a man aged 40 to 69 with stage II lung adenocarcinoma. Both conserved end residues are part of each CDR3. Fields, in order: V gene, D gene, clone size, J gene, CDR3 protein, CDR3 DNA. The D gene is left open where the match is weak. Part of the rows lack a size; the others show once, few, many or a class for expanded clones.

V: TRBV5-1
D: TRBD1
size: once
J: TRBJ2-7
CDR3: CASGAGQGMNEQYF
DNA: TGCGCCAGCGGCGCGGGACAGGGGATGAACGAGCAGTACTTC

V: TRBV5-1
D: NA
size: NA
J: TRBJ2-7
CDR3: CASSLVRGADYEQYF
DNA: TGCGCCAGCAGCTTGGTGCGCGGGGCAGACTACGAGCAGTACTTC

V: TRBV27
D: TRBD1
size: NA
J: TRBJ1-3
CDR3: CASSRRTGVGNTIYF
DNA: TGTGCCAGCAGTCGCCGGACAGGGGTAGGAAACACCATATATTTT

V: TRBV5-6
D: NA
size: NA
J: TRBJ1-2
CDR3: CASSLQVISYGYTF
DNA: TGTGCCAGCAGCCTACAGGTGATTAGCTATGGCTACACCTTC

V: TRBV25-1
D: NA
size: NA
J: TRBJ1-1
CDR3: CASSELGKGTMNTEAFF
DNA: TGTGCCAGCAGTGAATTAGGAAAGGGGACCATGAACACTGAAGCTTTCTTT

V: TRBV28
D: NA
size: NA
J: TRBJ2-1
CDR3: CASGTPTAAATQFF
DNA: TGTGCCAGCGGAACCCCAACCGCGGCGGCAACACAGTTCTTC

V: TRBV5-1
D: NA
size: few
J: TRBJ1-2
CDR3: CASSFRGGDGYTF
DNA: TGCGCCAGCAGCTTTAGAGGGGGAGATGGCTACACCTTC

V: TRBV10-3
D: NA
size: NA
J: TRBJ2-2
CDR3: CAISSGGAGTGELFF
DNA: TGTGCCATCAGTTCAGGGGGGGCAGGCACCGGGGAGCTGTTTTTT

V: TRBV6-1
D: NA
size: once
J: TRBJ1-1
CDR3: CASSEYPVGAGVNTEAFF
DNA: TGTGCCAGCAGTGAATACCCAGTCGGGGCTGGGGTGAACACTGAAGCTTTCTTT

V: TRBV7-9
D: NA
size: NA
J: TRBJ2-7
CDR3: CASSLGTVKGYEQYF
DNA: TGTGCCAGCAGCTTAGGGACAGTTAAGGGTTACGAGCAGTACTTC

V: TRBV11-2
D: TRBD1
size: NA
J: TRBJ1-1
CDR3: CASSTSTGTTFF
DNA: TGTGCCAGCAGCACCTCGACAGGGACAACTTTCTTT

V: TRBV2
D: TRBD1
size: NA
J: TRBJ1-4
CDR3: CASRGQDPFATNEKLFF
DNA: TGTGCCAGCAGAGGACAGGACCCGTTTGCAACTAATGAAAAACTGTTTTTT

V: TRBV2
D: NA
size: once
J: TRBJ1-3
CDR3: CASSEVLSGNTIYF
DNA: TGTGCCAGCAGTGAAGTACTGTCTGGAAACACCATATATTTT

V: TRBV5-1
D: TRBD2
size: NA
J: TRBJ2-5
CDR3: CASSSGGTEKETQYF
DNA: TGCGCCAGCAGCTCGGGGGGGACCGAGAAGGAGACCCAGTACTTC

V: TRBV28
D: NA
size: NA
J: TRBJ2-5
CDR3: CASSPGLRETQYF
DNA: TGTGCCAGCAGTCCAGGGCTCCGGGAGACCCAGTACTTC

V: TRBV5-4
D: TRBD2
size: NA
J: TRBJ2-1
CDR3: CASSLTSGHNEQFF
DNA: TGTGCCAGCAGCTTGACTAGCGGCCACAATGAGCAGTTCTTC

V: TRBV6-1
D: NA
size: NA
J: TRBJ1-1
CDR3: CASSEYTGRTEAFF
DNA: TGTGCCAGCAGTGAATACACGGGAAGGACTGAAGCTTTCTTT

V: TRBV6-1
D: TRBD1
size: NA
J: TRBJ1-5
CDR3: CASREGADSNQPQHF
DNA: TGTGCCAGCAGAGAGGGGGCGGATAGCAATCAGCCCCAGCATTTT

V: TRBV5-6
D: NA
size: NA
J: TRBJ2-5
CDR3: CASSAAQGTFQETQYF
DNA: TGTGCCAGCAGCGCTGCACAGGGAACCTTCCAAGAGACCCAGTACTTC